This note documents a single TCR beta chain sequence. What it binds is unknown. The sample originates from a study of shared clonotypes between healthy human individuals. Study background: Each donor had three CD4 naive, three CD4 memory, two CD8 naive and one CD8 memory plate.

General study points: Clonotype sharing among donors, it was expected, would be affected by sequencing depth.

Study processing details: ImmunoSEQ only sent back junction sequences with no quality scores, so filtering was done differently. Profiling relied on immunoSEQ multiplex PCR, and the TCRdb table lists in-frame clones only, not all of them. V and J calls and clone size are copied from that table; D and trimming were computed from the DNA. The table lists over 750,000 clones, around 96% of them singletons. CD8 cells classed as naive were CD45RO-negative and positively selected for CCR7, excluding terminally differentiated effector memory CD45RA+ cells. There were no recent acute infections or vaccinations among the donors, who were healthy HIV-negative adults. Per the germline V gene, CDR1 is SNHLY and CDR2 is FYNNEI. The CDR3 is 12 residues long. V shed 8 bases and J 6 bases; nucleotides not matched to a gene: 2.

This clonotype originated in a man aged 25 to 45 in good health. The material sequenced was naive CD8+ T cells sorted from blood. V and J are TRBV2 and TRBJ1-5; 9 bases align to TRBD1. The CDR3 sequence: CASQTGGQPQHF. The CDR3 DNA reads as TGTGCCAGCCAGACAGGGGGTCAGCCCCAGCATTTT.